The 14 T cell receptor beta chains below come from one sample, sequenced in a study of T-cell memory formation after mild COVID-19. TCRdb ran MiXCR on the 5' RACE reads and lists one entry per CDR3 protein. Among some 120,000 distinct CDR3 sequences listed, approximately 6.2% were seen once. The sample taken for sequencing was PBMCs or a T cell subset sorted from them (not recorded which). The receptors originated from an adult woman who had mild COVID-19 (a few samples of this study predate the infection). Cell type and time point are not known.

The chain combines TRBV29-1 with TRBJ1-4; 7 nucleotides match TRBD1. The CDR3 is 15 residues long. Looked up from germline, CDR1 is SQVTM and CDR2 is ANQGSEA. V shed 4 bases and J 10 bases; nucleotides not matched to a gene: 15. CDR3 residues: CSVVGGTDQRRKLFF. The DNA for the CDR3 is TGCAGCGTTGTAGGCGGGACAGATCAAAGACGAAAACTGTTTTTT.

This clonotype has at least ten counts. This chain connects TRBV5-1 to TRBJ1-4; tentative D call: TRBD1 (5 bases). Trimming took off 0 bases at V and 7 bases at J, with 13 bases between the two ends. Germline V gene sequence: CDR1 SGHRS, CDR2 YFSETQ. The CDR3 runs 15 residues. The DNA of the CDR3 is TGCGCCAGCAGCTTGGCCGGGGGGTCCAGTGAAAAACTGTTTTTT. Amino acids: CASSLAGGSSEKLFF.

This clonotype was counted a few times. The V gene is TRBV12-3 or TRBV12-4, the J gene TRBJ1-2, with D possibly matching TRBD1 (6 bases). The CDR3 runs to 16 residues. The V and J ends lost 5 bases and 6 bases respectively, with 22 bases between them. CDR3 sequence: CASSPPQGRGFNGYTF. The CDR3 nucleotides read TGTGCCAGCAGTCCCCCCCAGGGCAGGGGATTTAATGGCTACACCTTC.

CDR3: CASATPGRIYEQYF. The CDR3 DNA reads TGTGCCAGCGCTACCCCGGGACGGATTTACGAGCAGTACTTC. The genes are TRBV6-5 and TRBJ2-7, with D perhaps TRBD1 or TRBD2 (5 bases each). Germline CDR1 and CDR2: MNHEY and SVGAGI. This CDR3 has 14 residues. The germline V and J ends were trimmed by 8 bases and 4 bases, with 18 bases remaining between them.

The chain employs TRBV2 and TRBJ1-6; 8 bases agree with TRBD1. CDR3 length equals 15 residues. V dropped 3 bases and J dropped 7; count of bases not matched to a gene: 5. Looked up from germline, CDR1 is SNHLY and CDR2 is FYNNEI. CDR3 nucleotides: TGTGCCAGCAGTGAGGACAGGGCGAGGAATTCACCCCTCCACTTT. This gives the protein CASSEDRARNSPLHF.

This clonotype turned up a few times. This chain connects TRBV7-6 to TRBJ2-1, with D possibly being TRBD2 (6 bases). CDR1 is SGHVS, CDR2 FNYEAQ, per germline. V was pared by 5 bases and J by 0 bases, with 14 bases between. The CDR3 has 16 amino acids. In nucleotides, the CDR3 is TGTGCCAGCAGCCCAAGCGGGCTAAGCTCCTACAATGAGCAGTTCTTC. This codes for CASSPSGLSSYNEQFF.

This clonotype has just a few counts. V gene TRBV3-1 combines with J gene TRBJ1-1; 7 nucleotides match TRBD1. Trimming at V came to 1 base and at J to 3 bases, leaving 2 bases not matched to a gene. The CDR3 is made up of 14 amino acids. CDR1 and CDR2 from the germline V gene are LGHDT and YNNKEL (reference sequence). The DNA of the CDR3 is TGTGCCAGCAGCCAAGCGGGGACAGACACTGAAGCTTTCTTT. It codes for CASSQAGTDTEAFF.

This clonotype was seen more than once but under ten times. The chain couples TRBV5-1 to TRBJ1-3; possible D gene TRBD1, 5 bases. Germline-derived CDR1 and CDR2 are SGHRS and YFSETQ. V was pared by 4 bases and J by 0 bases, with 8 bases between. This CDR3 contains 14 residues. The CDR3 protein is CASSQDISGNTIYF. The CDR3 nucleotides are TGCGCCAGCAGCCAGGACATCTCTGGAAACACCATATATTTT.

This clonotype was counted ten times or more. This chain joins TRBV5-1 and TRBJ2-7, with D perhaps assigned TRBD1 or TRBD2 (5 bases each). CDR1 is SGHRS and CDR2 is YFSETQ in the germline V gene. Trimming pared 1 base from V and 0 bases from J, leaving 11 bases between. The CDR3 is made up of 15 amino acids. The CDR3 DNA is TGCGCCAGCAGCTTGCGGGGCTCCTCCTCCTACGAGCAGTACTTC. This gives the protein CASSLRGSSSYEQYF.

This clonotype was observed a few times. J is TRBJ2-5 and V is TRBV5-5, with 8 bases lining up with TRBD1. Germline V lookup: CDR1 SGHKS, CDR2 YYEKEE (reference sequence). The CDR3 consists of 14 residues. J was trimmed by 7 bases and V by 3 bases; bases with no gene match: 8. The CDR3 protein is CASSWTGTPGTQYF. CDR3 nucleotides: TGTGCCAGCAGCTGGACAGGGACCCCAGGGACCCAGTACTTC.

This clonotype was counted only a few times. V and J are TRBV25-1 and TRBJ2-5, with D tentatively TRBD1 (6 bases). The germline gives CDR1 MGHDK, CDR2 SYGVNS. V lost 3 bases and J lost 5, with 13 bases in between. This CDR3 contains 14 residues. CDR3 sequence: CASSERWQGETQYF. Written as DNA, the CDR3 is TGTGCCAGCAGTGAGCGGTGGCAGGGGGAGACCCAGTACTTC.

V and J are TRBV6-1 and TRBJ2-7; the match to TRBD2 covers 11 bases. After removal of 6 bases from V and 4 bases from J, the junction contained 5 bases not matched to a gene. The CDR3 is 14 amino acids. Germline V lookup: CDR1 MNHNS, CDR2 SASEGT. The CDR3 region has the DNA TGTGCCAGCAGGTTGGGACTAGCGGCTTACGAGCAGTACTTC. It specifies CASRLGLAAYEQYF.

The chain recombines TRBV11-2 with TRBJ2-1; possibly TRBD1 for D (5 bases). Looked up from germline, CDR1 is SGHAT and CDR2 is FQNNGV. The CDR3 covers 17 residues. V gave up 4 bases and J gave up 2 bases, with 18 bases separating them. In DNA, the CDR3 is TGTGCCAGCAGCTCCCCCAGGTGGGGCCAGCCCTACAATGAGCAGTTCTTC. Protein product: CASSSPRWGQPYNEQFF.

This clonotype has just a few counts. The chain is built from TRBV2 and TRBJ2-2; 9 bases are a match to TRBD1. The CDR3 is made up of 16 amino acids. Germline CDR1 SNHLY, CDR2 FYNNEI. J was trimmed by 7 bases and V by 7 bases; bases with no gene match: 13. The CDR3 nucleotides read TGTGCCAGCAATCCTCTCGGGACAGGGATTTACGGGGAGCTGTTTTTT. It is translated as CASNPLGTGIYGELFF.